These 20 T cell receptor beta chains originate from one sample sequenced in a study of T cells in Graves' hyperthyroidism and ophthalmopathy. RNA transcripts gave rise to amplified TCR beta CDR3 regions. In the first-round RT-PCR of the TCR CDR3, the HTBI primer set was used. TCRdb called the multiplex PCR reads again in MiXCR, with one record for every CDR3 protein. The table shows 300,000 to 400,000 distinct CDR3 sequences, with approximately 15% occurring only once. Source material: blood. All receptors come from a woman aged 25 to 39 with Graves' hyperthyroidism.

This clonotype was detected a few times. CDR3 sequence: CASSPTGSGDTQYF. DNA for the CDR3: TGTGCCAGCAGTCCCACGGGTAGCGGGGATACGCAGTATTTT. The V gene is TRBV7-3, the J gene TRBJ2-3, with 7 bases lining up with TRBD2. Germline lookup yields CDR1 SGHTA and CDR2 FQGTGA. Trimming took 6 bases from V and 6 from J; bases not matched to a gene: 9. The CDR3 spans 14 residues.

This clonotype was detected ten times or more. The chain carries TRBV24-1 and TRBJ2-3; 8 bases match TRBD1. The CDR3 has 16 residues. With 4 bases clipped from V and 2 bases from J, the junction kept 7 bases outside the gene matches. Germline loops: CDR1 KGHDR, CDR2 SFDVKD. CDR3 DNA: TGTGCCACCAGTGAAGCCGGGACAGGAAACACAGATACGCAGTATTTT. Its translation is CATSEAGTGNTDTQYF.

The rearrangement links TRBV20-1 to TRBJ2-1; D is uncertain. Germline V gene data show CDR1 as DFQATT and CDR2 as SNEGSKA (reference sequence). With 3 bases removed from V and 8 bases from J, the gap between germline ends came to 8 bases. CDR3 length equals 11 residues. As DNA, the CDR3 is TGCAGTGCTAGTCTAAGCCATGAGCAGTTCTTC. As protein: CSASLSHEQFF.

This clonotype was counted once. The chain is built from TRBV30 and TRBJ2-2, with 13 positions matching TRBD2. This CDR3 spans 17 amino acids. Germline CDR1 is GTSNPN and CDR2 is SVGIG (reference sequence). After removal of 3 bases from V and 5 bases from J, the junction contained 9 bases not matched to a gene. DNA for the CDR3: TGTGCCTGGAGCGAACCGCCGGGACTAGCGGGAACCGGGGAGCTGTTTTTT. Translation gives CAWSEPPGLAGTGELFF.

This clonotype was observed a few times. The chain combines TRBV18 with TRBJ2-7, with a possible D match to TRBD2 (5 bases). CDR1 KGHSH and CDR2 LQKENI come from the germline V gene. Trimming removed 2 bases from V and 6 bases from J, with 17 bases in between. CDR3 length equals 15 residues. The CDR3 reads CASSPIGLRPSEQYF. In DNA form, the CDR3 reads TGTGCCAGCTCACCAATTGGACTCCGCCCCTCCGAGCAGTACTTC.

This clonotype was counted ten times or more. The V and J genes are TRBV28 and TRBJ2-7; 8 positions agree with TRBD2. The CDR3 has 13 amino acids. After removal of 6 bases from V and 2 bases from J, the junction contained 3 bases not matched to a gene. Germline V CDR1 and CDR2: MDHEN, SYDVKM. CDR3 in DNA: TGTGCCAGCAGATTAGCGGGACCCTACGAGCAGTACTTC. It specifies CASRLAGPYEQYF. Variable domain in full (rest from reference TRBV28 and TRBJ2-7): DVKVTQSSRYLVKRTGEKVFLECVQDMDHENMFWYRQDPGLGLRLIYFSYDVKMKEKGDIPEGYSVSREKKERFSLILESASTNQTSMYLCASRLAGPYEQYFGPGTRLTVT.

In this sample, this clonotype turned up many times. CDR3 region: CASSYPLYDRFGSGANVLTF. In DNA form, the CDR3 reads TGTGCCAGCAGTTACCCCCTCTACGACAGGTTTGGTTCTGGGGCCAACGTCCTGACTTTC. V is TRBV6-2 or TRBV6-3 and J is TRBJ2-6; perhaps TRBD1 as D (6 bases). This CDR3 contains 20 residues. Looked up from germline, CDR1 is MNHEY and CDR2 is SVGEGT. Trimming took off 2 bases at V and 1 base at J, with 21 bases between the two ends.

This clonotype was seen many times. The chain employs TRBV28 and TRBJ2-7, with D perhaps being TRBD1 or TRBD2 (5 bases each). CDR1 is MDHEN and CDR2 is SYDVKM in the germline V gene. V lost 9 bases to trimming and J lost 5 bases, with 17 bases between them. This CDR3 has 13 amino acids. In DNA form, the CDR3 reads TGTGCCAGTCGAGCCGGGACGATCCACGAGCAGTACTTC. Translating gives CASRAGTIHEQYF.

This clonotype was counted at least ten times. The gene calls are TRBV2 and TRBJ2-1, with 11 positions matching TRBD2. CDR1 is SNHLY and CDR2 is FYNNEI in the germline V gene. There are 15 residues in the CDR3. The junction had 2 bases not matched to a gene; V was cut back by 2 bases and J by 5 bases. The CDR3 reads CASSELGLADNEQFF. CDR3 nucleotides: TGTGCCAGCAGTGAATTGGGACTAGCGGACAATGAGCAGTTCTTC.

For the CDR3, the DNA is TGTGCCAGCAGCGCCGGTTCTTGGGAGACCCAGTACTTC. This codes for CASSAGSWETQYF. The rearrangement joins TRBV9 to TRBJ2-5; unclear D gene. Trimming stripped 3 bases from V and 5 bases from J, with 11 bases between. CDR1 and CDR2 (germline): SGDLS, YYNGEE. The CDR3 is 13 residues long.

A few counts support this clonotype. V is TRBV20-1 and J is TRBJ2-5; the match to TRBD1 covers 7 bases. Germline V gives CDR1 DFQATT, CDR2 SNEGSKA (reference sequence). CDR3 size: 14 residues. The V segment lost 6 bases and the J segment 1 base; nucleotides outside the gene matches: 8. Here the CDR3 reads CSAQRQGFQETQYF. In nucleotides, the CDR3 is TGCAGTGCCCAACGACAGGGATTCCAAGAGACCCAGTACTTC.

This clonotype was seen a handful of times. The chain joins TRBV6-2 or TRBV6-3 to TRBJ2-1; 8 bases are a match to TRBD1. This CDR3 is built from 15 residues. Germline V gives CDR1 MNHEY, CDR2 SVGEGT. The junction had 11 bases not matched to a gene; V was cut back by 6 bases and J by 7 bases. The CDR3 DNA follows: TGTGCCAGCAGATCCCTCAGGGGGCGATTGAATGAGCAGTTCTTC. Protein product: CASRSLRGRLNEQFF.

This clonotype occurred a few times. This chain links TRBV30 with TRBJ1-1, with D unclear. V lost 4 bases and J lost 5, with 17 bases in between. CDR1 is GTSNPN and CDR2 is SVGIG in the germline V gene (reference sequence). The length of the CDR3 is 14 residues. The CDR3 here is CAWMTSTTGTEAFF. DNA of the CDR3: TGTGCCTGGATGACATCCACGACGGGGACTGAAGCTTTCTTT. The full variable domain, completed using reference TRBV30 and TRBJ1-1, is SQTIHQWPATLVQPVGSPLSLECTVEGTSNPNLYWYRQAAGRGLQLLFYSVGIGQISSEVPQNLSASRPQDRQFILSSKKLLLSDSGFYLCAWMTSTTGTEAFFGQGTRLTVV.

This clonotype was seen repeatedly, ten times or more. The chain is built from TRBV28 and TRBJ2-5, with 7 bases lining up with TRBD1. This CDR3 is 16 amino acids long. Germline loops: CDR1 MDHEN, CDR2 SYDVKM. Germline trimming cut 4 bases from V and 5 bases from J; bases unmatched to any gene: 13. The CDR3 DNA reads TGTGCCAGCAGTTCCCGATTAAAAGGGGGCTGGGAGACCCAGTACTTC. Translation: CASSSRLKGGWETQYF.

The chain carries TRBV7-9 and TRBJ2-5, with D perhaps TRBD2 (6 bases). The CDR3 consists of 13 residues. V lost 3 bases and J 2 bases, leaving 7 bases between the germline ends. The germline gives CDR1 SEHNR, CDR2 FQNEAQ (reference sequence). CDR3 amino acids: CASSFGTQETQYF. For the CDR3, the DNA is TGTGCCAGCAGCTTTGGGACTCAAGAGACCCAGTACTTC.

This clonotype was recorded at least ten times. The chain is built from TRBV24-1 and TRBJ2-1; 7 nucleotides agree with TRBD2. Germline lookup yields CDR1 KGHDR and CDR2 SFDVKD. J lost 7 bases, V lost 3 bases, and 11 bases had no gene match. The CDR3 runs to 16 residues. In DNA, the CDR3 is TGTGCCACCAGTGATCGACTAGCCAGTAATCGTAATGAGCAGTTCTTC. Translation: CATSDRLASNRNEQFF.

As for this clonotype: This may stem from a read error, because a much larger clone lies one nucleotide away. This chain connects TRBV29-1 to TRBJ2-1; D unresolved. Germline V gene sequence: CDR1 SQVTM, CDR2 ANQGSEA. V was clipped by 3 bases and J by 2 bases, with 8 bases between them. There are 13 residues in the CDR3. This chain's CDR3 is CSVDPKPYNEQFF. CDR3 nucleotide sequence: TGCAGCGTTGATCCTAAACCCTACAATGAGCAGTTCTTC.

This clonotype was counted only a few times. The gene calls are TRBV20-1 and TRBJ2-7, with 8 bases matching TRBD1. The V gene end was trimmed by 5 bases and the J gene end by 8 bases; junction bases not matched to a gene: 14. CDR3 length equals 14 residues. Germline assignment: CDR1 DFQATT and CDR2 SNEGSKA (reference sequence). The CDR3 reads CSADLGQGQPKQYF. The DNA of the CDR3 is TGCAGTGCTGACCTCGGACAGGGCCAGCCCAAGCAGTACTTC.

This clonotype was picked up a small number of times. V usage is TRBV12-3 or TRBV12-4 and J usage is TRBJ1-6; D ambiguous. This CDR3 is 16 amino acids long. The V end lost 5 bases, the J end lost 0 bases, and 11 bases lay between the germline ends. The CDR3 DNA follows: TGTGCCAGCAGTAGGTCCGGTAGCTCCTATAATTCACCCCTCCACTTT. Its protein is CASSRSGSSYNSPLHF.

This clonotype was seen a handful of times. The V and J genes are TRBV6-1 and TRBJ2-3; D not certain. The CDR3 runs 15 residues. Germline V gene lookup returns CDR1 MNHNS and CDR2 SASEGT. Trimming took 5 bases from V and 0 from J, leaving 12 bases between them. The CDR3 protein is CASSRQTPSTDTQYF. CDR3 coding DNA: TGTGCCAGCAGTCGCCAGACACCTAGCACAGATACGCAGTATTTT.